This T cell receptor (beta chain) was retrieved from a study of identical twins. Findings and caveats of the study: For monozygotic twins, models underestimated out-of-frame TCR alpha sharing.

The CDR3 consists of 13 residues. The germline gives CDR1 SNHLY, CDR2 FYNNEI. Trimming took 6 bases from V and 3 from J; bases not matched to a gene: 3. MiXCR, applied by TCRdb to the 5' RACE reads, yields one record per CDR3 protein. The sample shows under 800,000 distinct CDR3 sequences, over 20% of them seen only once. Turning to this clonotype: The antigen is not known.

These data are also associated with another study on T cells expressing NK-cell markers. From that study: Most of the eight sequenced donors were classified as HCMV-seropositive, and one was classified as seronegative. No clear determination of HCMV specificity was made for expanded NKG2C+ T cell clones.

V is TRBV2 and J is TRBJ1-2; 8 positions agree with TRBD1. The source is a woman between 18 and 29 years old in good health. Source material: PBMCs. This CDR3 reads CASRPGQDYGYTF. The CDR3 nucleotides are TGTGCCAGCAGGCCGGGACAGGACTATGGCTACACCTTC.